This T cell receptor (beta chain) was observed in a study of shared clonotypes between healthy human individuals. The naive CD8 fraction comprised CD45RO-negative cells positively selected for CCR7 and excluded terminally differentiated effector memory CD45RA+ cells. The method was immunoSEQ multiplex PCR; TCRdb's version includes in-frame clones alone and lacks a portion of them. The sample consists of over 2 million clones, around 96% of them appearing once. The CDR3 is made up of 12 amino acids. Germline CDR1 is SGHVS and CDR2 is FQNEAQ. Trimming cost V 5 bases and J 8 bases, with 12 bases left between them.

The sequence came from a young man in good health. Sequences were obtained from naive CD8+ T cells sorted from blood. The chain is built from TRBV7-8 and TRBJ1-2; D is ambiguous. CDR3 amino acids: CASSTSGGGYTF. For the CDR3, the DNA is TGTGCCAGCAGCACATCAGGAGGGGGCTACACCTTC.